This T cell receptor (beta chain) was documented in a study of cytomegalovirus exposure and HLA in healthy donors. Study-level background: Researchers previously reported finding about 110 million unique TCR beta sequences from about 200 million T cells.

Findings and caveats of the study: In a later analysis, V- and J-gene trimming of beta chains associated with a DCLRE1C missense variant, replicated independently. Investigators reported 150 to 200 TCR beta chains as tied to cytomegalovirus.

Everyone who donated was a healthy bone marrow donor. 13 Jbeta primers and 60 Vbeta primers were used for the PCR. Produced via immunoSEQ multiplex PCR; TCRdb's table is partial and in-frame only. Of 100,000 to 150,000 clones listed, roughly 75% were seen once; the top ten hold 1.2%. This clone has a single count. Its antigen is unidentified. The sequence was obtained from a female donor in good health and CMV-seronegative. What was sequenced was PBMCs.

The chain's CDR3 is CASSPRRGPNEQFF. The CDR3 DNA sequence: TGTGCCAGTAGCCCACGGAGGGGGCCCAATGAGCAGTTCTTC. The chain recombines TRBV19 with TRBJ2-1; possibly TRBD1 for D (7 bases). The CDR3 is 14 residues long. V dropped 6 bases and J dropped 6 bases, with 15 bases sitting between them. The germline CDR1 and CDR2 sequences are LNHDA and SQIVND (reference sequence). The variable domain in full, completed from reference TRBV19 and TRBJ2-1, reads DGGITQSPKYLFRKEGQNVTLSCEQNLNHDAMYWYRQDPGQGLRLIYYSQIVNDFQKGDIAEGYSVSREKKESFPLTVTSAQKNPTAFYLCASSPRRGPNEQFFGPGTRLTVL.